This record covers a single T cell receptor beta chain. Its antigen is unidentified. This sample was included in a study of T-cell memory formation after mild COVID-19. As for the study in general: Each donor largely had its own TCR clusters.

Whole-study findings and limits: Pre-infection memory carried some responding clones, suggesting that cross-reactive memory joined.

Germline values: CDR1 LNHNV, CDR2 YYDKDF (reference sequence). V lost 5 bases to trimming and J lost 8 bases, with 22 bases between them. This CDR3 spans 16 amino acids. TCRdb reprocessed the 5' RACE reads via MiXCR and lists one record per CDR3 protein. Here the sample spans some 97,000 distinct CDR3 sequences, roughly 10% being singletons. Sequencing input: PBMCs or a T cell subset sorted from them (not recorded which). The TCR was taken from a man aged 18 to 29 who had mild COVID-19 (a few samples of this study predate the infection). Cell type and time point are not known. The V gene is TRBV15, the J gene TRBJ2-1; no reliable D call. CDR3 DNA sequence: TGTGCCACCAGCGGAAAGGACGGACCGTCACCATATGAGCAGTTCTTC. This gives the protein CATSGKDGPSPYEQFF.